These 9 T cell receptor beta chains share one sample of origin, sequenced in a study of blood T cell repertoires in COVID-19. TCRdb keeps only in-frame clones here, not all; method: immunoSEQ multiplex PCR. The sample includes 300,000 to 350,000 clones, around nine tenths of them seen just once. The sequenced material came from peripheral blood. The receptors were sampled from a woman aged 18 to 35 who had recovered from COVID-19.

This clone came up a few times. The gene calls are TRBV30 and TRBJ1-5; TRBD1 is a possible D gene (5 bases). The CDR3 sequence is 13 residues long. CDR1 and CDR2 from the germline V gene are GTSNPN and SVGIG (reference sequence). V was shortened by 3 bases and J by 1 base, with 7 bases between the two germline ends. This chain's CDR3 is CAWRAGSNQPQHF. CDR3 in DNA: TGTGCCTGGAGGGCAGGGAGCAATCAGCCCCAGCATTTT.

The rearrangement links TRBV9 to TRBJ2-3, with D perhaps TRBD2 (5 bases). Per germline, CDR1 SGDLS and CDR2 YYNGEE. Trimming shortened V by 4 bases and J by 4 bases, and 19 bases separated the two germline ends. This CDR3 is built from 16 residues. CDR3 region: CASSPKLESNADTQYF. DNA for the CDR3: TGTGCCAGCAGCCCCAAACTAGAGTCCAACGCAGATACGCAGTATTTT. The full variable domain, with the rest looked up from reference TRBV9 and TRBJ2-3, is DSGVTQTPKHLITATGQRVTLRCSPRSGDLSVYWYQQSLDQGLQFLIQYYNGEERAKGNILERFSAQQFPDLHSELNLSSLELGDSALYFCASSPKLESNADTQYFGPGTRLTVL.

CDR3 sequence: CSVEERGGYSYNEQFF. The CDR3 DNA sequence: TGCAGCGTTGAAGAACGCGGGGGATACTCCTACAATGAGCAGTTCTTC. V usage is TRBV29-1 and J usage is TRBJ2-1; the match to TRBD2 covers 7 bases. J was trimmed by 0 bases and V by 0 bases; bases with no gene match: 5. The CDR3 is 16 residues long. In germline, CDR1 is SQVTM, CDR2 ANQGSEA.

Concerning this clone itself: Within the sample, other DNA sequences also encode this same CDR3. The chain joins TRBV27 to TRBJ2-3; unclear D gene. The ends were cut back, 2 bases at V and 0 bases at J, with 3 bases in the middle. The CDR3 sequence is 13 residues long. CDR1 MNHEY and CDR2 SMNVEV come from the germline V gene (reference sequence). For the CDR3, the DNA is TGTGCCAGCAGTTTACCAAGCACAGATACGCAGTATTTT. Its protein is CASSLPSTDTQYF.

The rearrangement joins TRBV28 to TRBJ1-1; D may be TRBD1 (5 bases). Trimming cost V 3 bases and J 5 bases, with 10 bases left between them. CDR1 and CDR2 (germline): MDHEN, SYDVKM. The CDR3 covers 13 residues. This chain's CDR3 is CASSLRGLTEAFF. The DNA of the CDR3 is TGTGCCAGCAGTTTGCGGGGGTTAACTGAAGCTTTCTTT.

This clone has only one observation. The DNA of the CDR3 is TGTGCCAGCAGCTCGCTAGCGGGAGAGCACAATGAGCAGTTCTTC. Translating it yields CASSSLAGEHNEQFF. This chain links TRBV7-8 with TRBJ2-1, with 10 bases that match TRBD2. The length of the CDR3 is 15 residues. The ends lost 4 bases at V and 5 bases at J; junction bases unmatched: 5. CDR1 is SGHVS, CDR2 FQNEAQ, per germline. The full variable domain, its missing parts supplied by reference TRBV7-8 and TRBJ2-1, is GAGVSQSPRYKVAKRGQDVALRCDPISGHVSLFWYQQALGQGPEFLTYFQNEAQLDKSGLPSDRFFAERPEGSVSTLKIQRTQQEDSAVYLCASSSLAGEHNEQFFGPGTRLTVL.

The chain uses TRBV18 and TRBJ1-3, with 7 bases matching TRBD1. The germline V gene has CDR1 KGHSH and CDR2 LQKENI. The CDR3 contains 15 residues. Losses at the gene ends were 1 base for V and 2 bases for J; bases not matched to a gene: 2. CDR3 residues: CASSPQQGAGNTIYF. CDR3 sequence (DNA): TGTGCCAGCTCACCACAGCAGGGGGCTGGAAACACCATATATTTT. Full variable domain (missing parts from reference TRBV18 and TRBJ1-3): NAGVMQNPRHLVRRRGQEARLRCSPMKGHSHVYWYRQLPEEGLKFMVYLQKENIIDESGMPKERFSAEFPKEGPSILRIQQVVRGDSAAYFCASSPQQGAGNTIYFGEGSWLTVV.

V and J are TRBV7-2 and TRBJ1-4, with 8 positions matching TRBD1. V dropped 5 bases and J dropped 8; count of bases not matched to a gene: 7. Germline V CDR1 and CDR2: SGHTA, FQGNSA. CDR3 length: 14 amino acids. CDR3 sequence: CASSRGQGGEKLFF. The CDR3 region has the DNA TGTGCCAGCAGCCGCGGACAGGGAGGCGAAAAACTGTTTTTT. The variable domain in full, with the rest retrieved from reference TRBV7-2 and TRBJ1-4, is GAGVSQSPSNKVTEKGKDVELRCDPISGHTALYWYRQSLGQGLEFLIYFQGNSAPDKSGLPSDRFSAERTGGSVSTLTIQRTQQEDSAVYLCASSRGQGGEKLFFGSGTQLSVL.

This chain connects TRBV9 to TRBJ2-1, with TRBD1 matching 11 bases. The germline V gene encodes CDR1 SGDLS and CDR2 YYNGEE. V lost 1 base to trimming and J lost 8 bases; unmatched junction nucleotides: 5. CDR3 length: 15 amino acids. The CDR3 region is CASSVSGQGADEQFF. The CDR3 region has the DNA TGTGCCAGCAGCGTATCCGGACAGGGGGCCGATGAGCAGTTCTTC.